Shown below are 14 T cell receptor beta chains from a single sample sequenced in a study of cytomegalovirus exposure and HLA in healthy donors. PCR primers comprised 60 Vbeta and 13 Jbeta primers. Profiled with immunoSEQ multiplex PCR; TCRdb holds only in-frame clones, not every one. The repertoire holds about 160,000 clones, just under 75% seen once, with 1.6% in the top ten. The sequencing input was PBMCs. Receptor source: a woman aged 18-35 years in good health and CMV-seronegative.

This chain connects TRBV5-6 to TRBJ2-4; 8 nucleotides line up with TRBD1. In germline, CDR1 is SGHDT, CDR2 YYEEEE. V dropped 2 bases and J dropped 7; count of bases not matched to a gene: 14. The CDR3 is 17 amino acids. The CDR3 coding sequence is TGTGCCAGCAGCTTTACAGGGGGAACCGAAATCGGGAACATTCAGTACTTC. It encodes CASSFTGGTEIGNIQYF.

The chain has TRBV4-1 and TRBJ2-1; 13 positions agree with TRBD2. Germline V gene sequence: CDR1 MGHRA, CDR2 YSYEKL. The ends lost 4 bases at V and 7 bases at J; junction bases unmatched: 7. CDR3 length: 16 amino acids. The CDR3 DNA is TGCGCCAGCAGCCTCCGGACTAGCGGGAGTTCGAATGAGCAGTTCTTC. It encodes CASSLRTSGSSNEQFF.

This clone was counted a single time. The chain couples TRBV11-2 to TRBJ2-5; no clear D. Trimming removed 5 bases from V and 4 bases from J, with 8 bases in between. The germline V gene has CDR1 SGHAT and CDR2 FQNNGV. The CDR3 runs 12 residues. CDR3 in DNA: TGTGCCAGCAGCGAAACATTAGAGACCCAGTACTTC. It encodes CASSETLETQYF.

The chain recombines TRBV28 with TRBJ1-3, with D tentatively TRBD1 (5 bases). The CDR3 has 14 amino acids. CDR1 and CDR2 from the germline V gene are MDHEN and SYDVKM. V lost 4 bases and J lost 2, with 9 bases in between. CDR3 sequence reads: CASSSGTAGNTIYF. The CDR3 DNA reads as TGTGCCAGCAGTTCCGGGACTGCTGGAAACACCATATATTTT.

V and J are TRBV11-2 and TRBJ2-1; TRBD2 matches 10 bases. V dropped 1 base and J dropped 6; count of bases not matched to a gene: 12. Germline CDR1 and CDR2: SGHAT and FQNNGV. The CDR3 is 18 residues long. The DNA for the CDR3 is TGTGCCAGCAGCTTAGGAGCTAGCGGGAGTTCCCCTTTCAATGAGCAGTTCTTC. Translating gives CASSLGASGSSPFNEQFF.

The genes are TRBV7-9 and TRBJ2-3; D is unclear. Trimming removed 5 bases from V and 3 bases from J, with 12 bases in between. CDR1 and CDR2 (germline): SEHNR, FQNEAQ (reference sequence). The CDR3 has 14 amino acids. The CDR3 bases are TGTGCCAGCAGCCGAAGCTCTCTGACAGATACGCAGTATTTT. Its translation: CASSRSSLTDTQYF. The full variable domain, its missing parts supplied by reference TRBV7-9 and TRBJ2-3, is DTGVSQNPRHKITKRGQNVTFRCDPISEHNRLYWYRQTLGQGPEFLTYFQNEAQLEKSRLLSDRFSAERPKGSFSTLEIQRTEQGDSAMYLCASSRSSLTDTQYFGPGTRLTVL.

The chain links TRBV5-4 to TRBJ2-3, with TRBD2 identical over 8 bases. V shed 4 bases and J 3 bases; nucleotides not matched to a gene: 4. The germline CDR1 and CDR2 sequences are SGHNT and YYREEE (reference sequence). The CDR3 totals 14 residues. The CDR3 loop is CASSLREGTDTQYF. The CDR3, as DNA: TGTGCCAGCAGCCTCCGGGAGGGGACAGATACGCAGTATTTT.

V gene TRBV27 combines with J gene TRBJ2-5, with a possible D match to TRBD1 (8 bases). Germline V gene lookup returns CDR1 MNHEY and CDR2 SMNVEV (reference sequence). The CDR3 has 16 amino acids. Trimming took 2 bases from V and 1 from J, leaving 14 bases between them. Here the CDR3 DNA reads TGTGCCAGCAGTTTACTAGCGGACAGGGCCCAAGAGACCCAGTACTTC. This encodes CASSLLADRAQETQYF.

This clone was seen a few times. CDR3 bases: TGCGCCAGCAGCCAATCGCCGACTAGCGGATATAATGAGCAGTTCTTC. This gives the protein CASSQSPTSGYNEQFF. The chain joins TRBV4-1 to TRBJ2-1; TRBD2 matches at 9 bases. V shed 2 bases and J 7 bases; nucleotides not matched to a gene: 9. Germline lookup yields CDR1 MGHRA and CDR2 YSYEKL. The CDR3 covers 16 residues.

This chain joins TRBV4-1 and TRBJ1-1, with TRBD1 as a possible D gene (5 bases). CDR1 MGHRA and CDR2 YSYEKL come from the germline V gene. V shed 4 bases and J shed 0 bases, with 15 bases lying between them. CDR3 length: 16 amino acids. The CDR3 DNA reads TGCGCCAGCAGCCGGGAGGGGTACAACGTGAACACTGAAGCTTTCTTT. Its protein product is CASSREGYNVNTEAFF.

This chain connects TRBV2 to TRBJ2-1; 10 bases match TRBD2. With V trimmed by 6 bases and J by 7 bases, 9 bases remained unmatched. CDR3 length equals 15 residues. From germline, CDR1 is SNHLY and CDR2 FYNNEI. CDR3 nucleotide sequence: TGTGCCAGCAGGAAGGGACTAGCGAAAGGGAATGAGCAGTTCTTC. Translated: CASRKGLAKGNEQFF.

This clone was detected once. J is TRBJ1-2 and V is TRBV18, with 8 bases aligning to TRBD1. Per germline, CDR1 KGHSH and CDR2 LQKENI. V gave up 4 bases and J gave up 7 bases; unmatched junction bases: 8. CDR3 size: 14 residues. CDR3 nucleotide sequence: TGTGCCAGCTCACGGGGGGGACAGGACTTTGGCTACACCTTC. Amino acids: CASSRGGQDFGYTF.

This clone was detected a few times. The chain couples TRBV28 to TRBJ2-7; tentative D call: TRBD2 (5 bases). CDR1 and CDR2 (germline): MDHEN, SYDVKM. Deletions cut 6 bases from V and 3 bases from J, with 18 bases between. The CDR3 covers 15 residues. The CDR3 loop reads CASRPGITSFYEQYF. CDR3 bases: TGTGCCAGCAGACCCGGGATTACGTCGTTCTACGAGCAGTACTTC.

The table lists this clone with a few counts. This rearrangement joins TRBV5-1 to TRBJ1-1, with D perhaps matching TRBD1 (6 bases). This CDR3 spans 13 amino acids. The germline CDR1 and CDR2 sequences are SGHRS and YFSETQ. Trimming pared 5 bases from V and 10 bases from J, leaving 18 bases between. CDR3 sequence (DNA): TGCGCCAGCAGTCCCGACCGGGGGGCGCGAGCTTTCTTT. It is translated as CASSPDRGARAFF.